This is a list of T cell receptor beta chains from one sample in a study of beta chain features in type 1 diabetes. Assay used: immunoSEQ multiplex PCR; TCRdb lists only in-frame clones, some missing. The sample lists under 900,000 clones, 17% occurring once. Sequenced input: naive CD4+ T cells from blood. The receptors stem from a young woman in good health. CDR3s include the opening cysteine and the closing phenylalanine or tryptophan. Fields, in order: clone size, J gene, V gene, CDR3 length, D gene, CDR3 DNA, CDR3 protein. The D gene is left open where the match is weak. Some rows mark clone size as missing; the rest say once, few, many or name a class of expanded clone.

NA	TRBJ2-3	TRBV5-4	14	NA	TGTGCCAGCAGCCCGAGGCAGGGAGCAGATACGCAGTATTTT	CASSPRQGADTQYF
NA	TRBJ2-3	TRBV7-2	16	TRBD2	TGTGCCAGCAGCTTAGGGGCGGGAGGAGGTTCAGATACGCAGTATTTT	CASSLGAGGGSDTQYF
few	TRBJ2-3	TRBV6-5	14	NA	TGTGCCAGCAGTTACTCTCGGAGCACAGATACGCAGTATTTT	CASSYSRSTDTQYF
NA	TRBJ2-1	TRBV27	16	TRBD2	TGTGCCAGCAGTCAGGGACTAGCGGGGCGAAACAATGAGCAGTTCTTC	CASSQGLAGRNNEQFF
NA	TRBJ1-1	TRBV5-1	15	TRBD1	TGCGCCAGCAGCCTACTGACAGGGAAGAACACTGAAGCTTTCTTT	CASSLLTGKNTEAFF
NA	TRBJ2-3	TRBV11-2	14	NA	TGTGCCAGCAGCTTCGCAACTAGCACAGATACGCAGTATTTT	CASSFATSTDTQYF
few	TRBJ2-1	TRBV6-6	14	NA	TGTGCCAGCAGTGTTCTGGACTCCCTCAATGAGCAGTTCTTC	CASSVLDSLNEQFF
NA	TRBJ2-6	TRBV10-3	19	NA	TGTGCCATCAGTGAGTCTTATATCAGGGGCGCTTCTGGGGCCAACGTCCTGACTTTC	CAISESYIRGASGANVLTF
NA	TRBJ1-3	TRBV7-2	17	NA	TGTGCCAGCAGCTTAAGGGGCGGGACACCTTCTGGAAACACCATATATTTT	CASSLRGGTPSGNTIYF
NA	TRBJ1-2	TRBV7-2	15	TRBD1	TGTGCCAGCAGCGTTGACAGGGGACGTGGCTATGGCTACACCTTC	CASSVDRGRGYGYTF
NA	TRBJ2-1	TRBV7-3	14	NA	TGTGCCAGCAGCTTAGGGGCCAGTTTGAATGAGCAGTTCTTC	CASSLGASLNEQFF
few	TRBJ1-4	TRBV2	13	NA	TGTGCCAGCGGAGAGAACTGGGGTGAAAAACTGTTTTTT	CASGENWGEKLFF
NA	TRBJ2-3	TRBV5-1	12	NA	TGCGCCAGCAGATCCGAGGCAGATACGCAGTATTTT	CASRSEADTQYF
NA	TRBJ1-1	TRBV5-1	13	NA	TGCGCCAGCAGCCCGACAGAGAACACTGAAGCTTTCTTT	CASSPTENTEAFF
NA	TRBJ2-1	TRBV29-1	15	TRBD2	TGCAGCTTTGAAGTCTGGACTAGCGGGAGAAGGGGGCAGTTCTTC	CSFEVWTSGRRGQFF
few	TRBJ2-1	TRBV6-5	15	NA	TGTGCCAGCAGTCAGCGGAGACAGAGGGGTGGTGAGCAGTTCTTC	CASSQRRQRGGEQFF
few	TRBJ2-7	TRBV10-3	12	NA	TGTGCCATCAGTGAGTCGTCGTACGAGCAGTACTTC	CAISESSYEQYF
NA	TRBJ1-4	TRBV10-3	16	NA	TGTGCCATCAGTGAGCAAAACCCAAGGGCTAATGAAAAACTGTTTTTT	CAISEQNPRANEKLFF
NA	TRBJ2-7	TRBV5-8	12	TRBD1	TGTGCCAGCAGCTTTGGACAGGGAGAGCAGTACTTC	CASSFGQGEQYF
few	TRBJ2-6	TRBV7-9	13	NA	TGTGCCAGCATCCTAATGGGGACCAACGTCCTGACTTTC	CASILMGTNVLTF
NA	TRBJ2-3	TRBV18	14	NA	TGTGCCAGCTCACCGGCGCAGGTCACAGATACGCAGTATTTT	CASSPAQVTDTQYF
NA	TRBJ2-1	TRBV28	11	NA	TGTGCCAGCAGTTCACCTGACTGGGCGTTCTTC	CASSSPDWAFF
NA	TRBJ2-1	TRBV2	15	NA	TGTGCCAGCAGTCCGCAGGGGGGACCTTACAATGAGCAGTTCTTC	CASSPQGGPYNEQFF
few	TRBJ2-2	TRBV13	18	NA	TGTGCCACCCAGCCCGGGCGACGCAGGGCGGTGTCGGCCGGGGAGCTGTTTTTT	CATQPGRRRAVSAGELFF
few	TRBJ1-1	TRBV29-1	8	NA	TGCAGCGTTGACGAAGCTTTCTTT	CSVDEAFF
few	TRBJ2-2	TRBV7-9	13	TRBD2	TGTGCCAGCAGCTTGCTAGCGGGAGTGGAGCTGTTTTTT	CASSLLAGVELFF
few	TRBJ1-1	TRBV2	13	NA	TGTGCCAGCAGTGATGACACGAACACTGAAGCTTTCTTT	CASSDDTNTEAFF
NA	TRBJ2-7	TRBV28	12	TRBD1	TGTGCCAGTAAGATACAGGGGGGAAGGCAGTACTTC	CASKIQGGRQYF
NA	TRBJ2-7	TRBV25-1	14	NA	TGTGCCAGCAGTGAGCACGTAGGGGCCTACGAGCAGTACTTC	CASSEHVGAYEQYF
few	TRBJ1-2	TRBV19	12	TRBD1	TGTGCCAGTAGTCCCAGGACAGGGGGCTACACCTTC	CASSPRTGGYTF
few	TRBJ2-2	TRBV5-1	17	TRBD1	TGCGCCAGCAGCCCGCGTTTTTCCACAGGGGATACGGGGGAGCTGTTTTTT	CASSPRFSTGDTGELFF
NA	TRBJ2-5	TRBV5-4	15	NA	TGTGCCAGCAGCGCGGCGGGGGCGATGGGAGAGACCCAGTACTTC	CASSAAGAMGETQYF
NA	TRBJ2-6	TRBV6-5	15	TRBD2	TGTGCCAGCTCGCGGGAGAACTCTGGGGCCAACGTCCTGACTTTC	CASSRENSGANVLTF
NA	TRBJ2-5	TRBV7-9	10	NA	TGTGCCAGCGCAAGAGAGACCCAGTACTTC	CASARETQYF
few	TRBJ2-3	TRBV5-5	13	TRBD1	TGTGCCAGCAGCCTACAGGGGGCAGATACGCAGTATTTT	CASSLQGADTQYF
once	TRBJ1-1	TRBV4-2	13	NA	TGTGCCAGCAGCCAAGACCGACAGAGTGAAGCTTTCTTT	CASSQDRQSEAFF
NA	TRBJ2-7	TRBV7-2	18	NA	TGTGCCAGCAGCGTTCCAGCACGGCGAGGGCGAAGGAACTACGAGCAGTACTTC	CASSVPARRGRRNYEQYF
NA	TRBJ2-2	TRBV7-9	15	NA	TGTGCCAGCAGCCCATTTTCCCTGAACACCGGGGAGCTGTTTTTT	CASSPFSLNTGELFF
few	TRBJ2-1	TRBV2	15	TRBD2	TGTGCCAGCAGTGAAGGCCTAGCGGGAGGCTATGAGCAGTTCTTC	CASSEGLAGGYEQFF
few	TRBJ1-1	TRBV4-3	16	NA	TGCGCCAGCAGCCTGCGTGCAGGGACGGCGAACACTGAAGCTTTCTTT	CASSLRAGTANTEAFF
NA	TRBJ1-5	TRBV28	14	NA	TGTGCCAGCAGTTTGGTGACACCGCAACAGCCCCAGCATTTT	CASSLVTPQQPQHF
NA	TRBJ2-2	TRBV19	16	NA	TGTGCCAGTAGTACATGGCAGGGGCTAAACACCGGGGAGCTGTTTTTT	CASSTWQGLNTGELFF
NA	TRBJ2-1	TRBV19	20	NA	TGTGCCAGTAGTACCGGGGACAGGGGAGGTCGGCGGGAGGGCTACAATGAGCAGTTCTTC	CASSTGDRGGRREGYNEQFF
few	TRBJ2-7	TRBV7-9	15	TRBD2	TGTGCCAGCAGCTCCTCGGGACTATCAGGGTTCGAGCAGTACTTC	CASSSSGLSGFEQYF
NA	TRBJ2-7	TRBV5-1	15	TRBD1	TGCGCCAGCAGCTTTTCGGGACAGTCCGCCTACGAGCAGTACTTC	CASSFSGQSAYEQYF
few	TRBJ1-2	TRBV5-4	14	NA	TGTGCCAGCAGCAAGACACTTACTAACTATGGCTACACCTTC	CASSKTLTNYGYTF
few	TRBJ1-4	TRBV28	14	TRBD1	TGTGCCAGCAGTTTGGGCACAGGGGTCGAAAAACTGTTTTTT	CASSLGTGVEKLFF
few	TRBJ2-5	TRBV20-1	11	NA	TGCAGTGCTAGAGCACCGGAGACCCAGTACTTC	CSARAPETQYF
few	TRBJ2-5	TRBV11-2	15	TRBD1	TGTGCCAGCAGCTTCCGGGACAGGGGCCAAGAGACCCAGTACTTC	CASSFRDRGQETQYF
NA	TRBJ1-2	TRBV4-2	15	NA	TGTGCCAGCAGCCAAGTAGCAGGAGCTAACTATGGCTACACCTTC	CASSQVAGANYGYTF
few	TRBJ2-1	TRBV2	15	TRBD2	TGTGCCAGCAGTGACAGAGGCGGGAGACGCAATGAGCAGTTCTTC	CASSDRGGRRNEQFF
NA	TRBJ1-1	TRBV6-6	13	NA	TGTGCCAGCAGTTTTGGTAGGAACACTGAAGCTTTCTTT	CASSFGRNTEAFF
NA	TRBJ2-7	TRBV6-5	13	NA	TGTGCCAGCGGGGGCAGGGTATTGGGCGAGCAGTACTTC	CASGGRVLGEQYF
NA	TRBJ2-1	TRBV7-2	15	TRBD2	TGTGCCAGCAGCTTAGACCTAGCGGGGGTCAATGAGCAGTTCTTC	CASSLDLAGVNEQFF
NA	TRBJ2-7	TRBV11-2	18	TRBD2	TGTGCCAGCAGCGAGAGGGGGTTTACGGGGACTAGCGGCTACGAGCAGTACTTC	CASSERGFTGTSGYEQYF
few	TRBJ2-6	TRBV28	14	NA	TGTGCCAGCAGTTTTCCTAACGGGGCCAACGTCCTGACTTTC	CASSFPNGANVLTF
NA	TRBJ2-3	TRBV28	16	TRBD2	TGTGCCAGCAGTTTCAATAGACTAGCGGCCTTGGGTACGCAGTATTTT	CASSFNRLAALGTQYF